The 2 T cell receptor beta chains given below trace back to one sample, sequenced in a study of T cells in localized non-small cell lung cancer. Some clones are missing from TCRdb's copy, which holds only in-frame ones; the method was immunoSEQ multiplex PCR. The sample carries roughly 58,000 clones, about four fifths recorded once. The input for sequencing was PBMCs, taken before any cancer treatment. These receptor sequences come from a man aged 40 to 70 with stage II lung adenocarcinoma.

V usage is TRBV19 and J usage is TRBJ2-7, with 7 nucleotides matching TRBD1. Trimming removed 5 bases from V and 2 bases from J; junction bases left unmatched: 3. This CDR3 region has 13 residues. Looked up from germline, CDR1 is LNHDA and CDR2 is SQIVND (reference sequence). This CDR3 reads CASSRDSTYEQYF. The CDR3 region has the DNA TGTGCCAGTAGTCGGGACAGTACCTACGAGCAGTACTTC.

This sequence joins TRBV9 and TRBJ1-2; D is unresolved. Trimming left V 0 bases short and J 0 bases short, with 3 bases between. The germline CDR1 and CDR2 sequences are SGDLS and YYNGEE. CDR3 length equals 13 residues. The CDR3 sequence: CASSVDTNYGYTF. CDR3 sequence (DNA): TGTGCCAGCAGCGTAGACACTAACTATGGCTACACCTTC.